This TCR beta chain emerged from a study of cytomegalovirus exposure and HLA in healthy donors. Method: immunoSEQ multiplex PCR; TCRdb's copy keeps in-frame clones and lacks some. Of approximately 300,000 clones listed, 86% are singletons. Study-level points and caveats: The TCR clusters that emerged in the first cohort tended, a later analysis found, to co-occur in the approximately 110 validation repertoires. According to the study, around 150 TCR beta chains were cytomegalovirus-associated. As was reported, the classifier diagnosed cytomegalovirus status with high specificity and sensitivity. CMV antigen specificity of a few CMV-associated chains was confirmed in vitro.

Only one count was recorded for this clone. The antigen is not known. CDR1 and CDR2 from the germline V gene are DFQATT and SNEGSKA (reference sequence). V lost 2 bases, J lost 8 bases, and 7 bases lay in between. The CDR3 covers 11 residues. Sequencing used PBMCs. The TCR was taken from a woman younger than 35 in good health and CMV-seronegative. The V and J genes are TRBV20-1 and TRBJ2-1; D gene ambiguous. The CDR3 sequence: CSARLVDEQFF. CDR3 in DNA: TGCAGTGCTAGACTAGTCGATGAGCAGTTCTTC.